This T cell receptor beta chain originates from a study of blood T cell repertoires in COVID-19. For the study at large: The United States, Italy and Spain supplied acute and convalescent COVID-19 samples. T cells, B-cell-depleted T cells, or PBMCs provided the cDNA or gDNA that served as material.

The data were produced by immunoSEQ multiplex PCR, yet TCRdb's version contains in-frame clones alone and is incomplete. The sample yields some 200,000 clones, around 85% seen once. Germline V gene sequence: CDR1 LNHDA, CDR2 SQIVND (reference sequence). This CDR3 spans 15 amino acids. V dropped 2 bases and J dropped 8; count of bases not matched to a gene: 9. This clone was found once. V gene TRBV19 combines with J gene TRBJ1-2; TRBD1 aligns across 9 bases. Sequencing used peripheral blood. The TCR comes from an elderly woman with acute or convalescent COVID-19. The CDR3 spells CASSIMAGTGTGYTF. CDR3 in DNA: TGTGCCAGTAGTATAATGGCGGGGACAGGGACCGGCTACACCTTC.